These 18 T cell receptor beta chains share one sample of origin, sequenced in a study of OX40 agonist ivuxolimab in advanced cancers. Generated by immunoSEQ multiplex PCR, the TCRdb table keeps only in-frame clones and is missing some. The sample records 50,000 to 85,000 clones, 85% being singletons. Source: CD4+ or CD8+ T cells sorted from blood, taken in a trial of the OX40 agonist ivuxolimab. The receptors come from an adult with an advanced solid tumor such as melanoma, head and neck, liver or kidney cancer.

The chain joins TRBV18 to TRBJ2-5; D is uncertain. The germline gives CDR1 KGHSH, CDR2 LQKENI. The CDR3 contains 13 residues. V gave up 2 bases and J gave up 1 base, with 5 bases separating them. The CDR3 DNA reads TGTGCCAGCTCACCATATTCCCAAGAGACCCAGTACTTC. Translation: CASSPYSQETQYF.

The chain recombines TRBV10-2 with TRBJ2-7; 10 nucleotides align to TRBD1. CDR3 length: 15 residues. V was clipped by 3 bases and J by 2 bases; unmatched bases: 4. Germline loops: CDR1 WSHSY, CDR2 SAAADI. CDR3 residues: CASSERTGGPYEQYF. DNA of the CDR3: TGCGCCAGCAGTGAAAGGACAGGGGGACCCTACGAGCAGTACTTC.

The chain is built from TRBV5-4 and TRBJ1-1, with TRBD1 matching over 7 bases. Germline CDR1 reads SGHNT; CDR2 reads YYREEE (reference sequence). V was pared by 3 bases and J by 7 bases, with 3 bases of the junction left unmatched. CDR3 length equals 12 residues. DNA of the CDR3: TGTGCCAGCAGCTCTGACAGGGATGAAGCTTTCTTT. Its translation is CASSSDRDEAFF.

This clone has ten or more counts. The chain employs TRBV7-8 and TRBJ1-3, with D possibly matching TRBD1 (5 bases). The CDR3 sequence is 15 residues long. V dropped 3 bases and J dropped 0 bases, with 9 bases sitting between them. Germline V gene lookup returns CDR1 SGHVS and CDR2 FQNEAQ. The DNA for the CDR3 is TGTGCCAGCAGCTTTACAGGAGGCTCTGGAAACACCATATATTTT. This encodes CASSFTGGSGNTIYF. The full variable domain, with the rest looked up from reference TRBV7-8 and TRBJ1-3, is GAGVSQSPRYKVAKRGQDVALRCDPISGHVSLFWYQQALGQGPEFLTYFQNEAQLDKSGLPSDRFFAERPEGSVSTLKIQRTQQEDSAVYLCASSFTGGSGNTIYFGEGSWLTVV.

J is TRBJ2-2 and V is TRBV7-9; TRBD1 might be the D (6 bases). Trimming pared 4 bases from V and 0 bases from J, leaving 9 bases between. The germline V gene has CDR1 SEHNR and CDR2 FQNEAQ (reference sequence). The CDR3 covers 15 residues. This chain's CDR3 is CASSSGQTNTGELFF. The CDR3 DNA reads as TGTGCCAGCAGCTCCGGACAGACGAACACCGGGGAGCTGTTTTTT.

The V and J genes are TRBV4-3 and TRBJ1-1; D gene uncertain. V shed 4 bases and J shed 4 bases, with 22 bases lying between them. Germline CDR1 is LGHNA and CDR2 is YSLEER. The CDR3 runs 17 residues. CDR3 residues: CASSRRSDPGFGTEAFF. In nucleotides, the CDR3 is TGCGCCAGCAGCCGAAGGTCCGACCCCGGGTTCGGCACTGAAGCTTTCTTT.

The chain combines TRBV4-1 with TRBJ2-5, with 12 bases lining up with TRBD2. The CDR3 sequence is 19 residues long. V gave up 1 base and J gave up 1 base; unmatched junction bases: 10. CDR1 and CDR2 from the germline V gene are MGHRA and YSYEKL. CDR3 sequence reads: CASSQVPPASGRAQETQYF. The CDR3 DNA reads as TGCGCCAGCAGCCAAGTACCCCCCGCTAGCGGGAGGGCCCAAGAGACCCAGTACTTC.

The rearrangement links TRBV13 to TRBJ2-2; a weak D match, TRBD1 (6 bases). Trimming cost V 0 bases and J 14 bases, with 10 bases left between them. The CDR3 covers 12 residues. Per the germline V gene, CDR1 is PRHDT and CDR2 is FYEKMQ (reference sequence). The CDR3 spells CASSLGQGKLFF. The CDR3 DNA follows: TGTGCCAGCAGCTTAGGACAGGGTAAACTGTTTTTT.

The J gene is TRBJ2-4, the V gene TRBV29-1, with a weak D call TRBD2 (6 bases). The CDR3 contains 11 residues. Germline-derived CDR1 and CDR2 are SQVTM and ANQGSEA. V dropped 7 bases and J dropped 8 bases, with 12 bases sitting between them. CDR3 sequence reads: CSASREDIQYF. The CDR3 coding sequence is TGCAGCGCTAGCAGGGAGGACATTCAGTACTTC.

The CDR3 protein is CAWSSYREQYF. CDR3 DNA: TGTGCCTGGAGTTCCTATCGCGAGCAGTACTTC. This rearrangement joins TRBV30 to TRBJ2-7; no clear D. The CDR3 loop spans 11 amino acids. The germline V gene has CDR1 GTSNPN and CDR2 SVGIG (reference sequence). Trimming removed 2 bases at V and 6 bases at J, with 8 bases between.

The chain combines TRBV7-2 with TRBJ1-5; 7 nucleotides line up with TRBD1. There are 15 residues in the CDR3. CDR1 is SGHTA, CDR2 FQGNSA, per germline. Trimming took 5 bases from V and 6 from J; bases not matched to a gene: 10. As DNA, the CDR3 is TGTGCCAGCAGCCTGCAGGGGGGCGTCGCTCAGCCCCAGCATTTT. Translating it yields CASSLQGGVAQPQHF. Filled out from reference TRBV7-2 and TRBJ1-5, the complete variable domain reads GAGVSQSPSNKVTEKGKDVELRCDPISGHTALYWYRQSLGQGLEFLIYFQGNSAPDKSGLPSDRFSAERTGGSVSTLTIQRTQQEDSAVYLCASSLQGGVAQPQHFGDGTRLSIL.

The chain joins TRBV5-5 to TRBJ1-5, with D possibly TRBD1 on 6 matching bases. The germline V gene has CDR1 SGHKS and CDR2 YYEKEE (reference sequence). The CDR3 covers 15 residues. V lost 1 base to trimming and J lost 4 bases, with 12 bases between them. The CDR3 DNA reads TGTGCCAGCAGCTTGACTAACCAGGGGAATCAGCCCCAGCATTTT. This encodes CASSLTNQGNQPQHF.

The chain recombines TRBV6-1 with TRBJ2-7; the match to TRBD1 covers 9 bases. The CDR3 totals 15 residues. The trim removed 6 bases at V and 6 bases at J, leaving 12 bases unmatched. The V gene's germline CDR1 is MNHNS and CDR2 SASEGT. CDR3 sequence reads: CASSKRPGQGSEQYF. CDR3 DNA sequence: TGTGCCAGCAGCAAGAGACCGGGACAGGGAAGCGAGCAGTACTTC.

DNA of the CDR3: TGTGCCAGCAGTTTGTCAGGGGGTATGAACACTGAAGCTTTCTTT. Protein: CASSLSGGMNTEAFF. The chain has TRBV2 and TRBJ1-1; 7 nucleotides match TRBD1. The CDR3 is 15 amino acids. Germline V gives CDR1 SNHLY, CDR2 FYNNEI. With V trimmed by 5 bases and J by 0 bases, 6 bases remained unmatched.

In nucleotides, the CDR3 is TGTGCCAGCTTAGAAGGGGCCACCTACGAGCAGTACTTC. This gives the protein CASLEGATYEQYF. The rearrangement links TRBV18 to TRBJ2-7; perhaps TRBD1 as D (5 bases). The CDR3 has 13 residues. The germline gives CDR1 KGHSH, CDR2 LQKENI. V was shortened by 7 bases and J by 2 bases, with 12 bases between the two germline ends.

This rearrangement joins TRBV5-1 to TRBJ2-2, with D perhaps TRBD1 (7 bases). The CDR3 has 16 residues. The germline gives CDR1 SGHRS, CDR2 YFSETQ. Trimming pared 0 bases from V and 1 base from J, leaving 10 bases between. CDR3 coding DNA: TGCGCCAGCAGCTTGGGGAGGGGGCTGAACACCGGGGAGCTGTTTTTT. Amino acids: CASSLGRGLNTGELFF.

This chain links TRBV5-1 with TRBJ2-5, with D unclear. CDR1 is SGHRS, CDR2 YFSETQ, per germline. V lost 5 bases to trimming and J lost 1 base, with 12 bases between them. The CDR3 spans 14 residues. CDR3 sequence reads: CASRGIGSQETQYF. As DNA, the CDR3 is TGCGCCAGCAGGGGGATAGGTTCCCAAGAGACCCAGTACTTC.

Notes on this clone: The sample carries other DNA sequences with the same CDR3. V usage is TRBV25-1 and J usage is TRBJ2-7, with 8 bases matching TRBD1. There are 14 residues in the CDR3. J gave up 2 bases and V 8 bases, and 8 bases lay outside the gene matches. CDR1 and CDR2 (germline): MGHDK, SYGVNS. The DNA for the CDR3 is TGTGCCAGCGGACGACAGGGGTTAACCTACGAGCAGTACTTC. Encoded protein: CASGRQGLTYEQYF.